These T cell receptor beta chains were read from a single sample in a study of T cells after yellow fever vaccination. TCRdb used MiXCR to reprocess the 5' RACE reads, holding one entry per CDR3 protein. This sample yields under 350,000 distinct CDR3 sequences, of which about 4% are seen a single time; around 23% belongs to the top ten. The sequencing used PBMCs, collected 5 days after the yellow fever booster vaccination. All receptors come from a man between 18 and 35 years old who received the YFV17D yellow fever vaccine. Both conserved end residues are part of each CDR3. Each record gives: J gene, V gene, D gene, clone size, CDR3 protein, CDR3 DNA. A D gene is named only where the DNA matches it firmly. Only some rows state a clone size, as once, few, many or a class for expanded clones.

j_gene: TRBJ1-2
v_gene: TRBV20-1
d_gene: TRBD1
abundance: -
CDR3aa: CSAGQGVYGYTF
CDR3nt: TGCAGTGCTGGACAGGGCGTCTATGGCTACACCTTC

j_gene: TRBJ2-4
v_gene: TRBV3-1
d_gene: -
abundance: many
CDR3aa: CASSHSGNSKNIQYF
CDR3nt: TGTGCCAGCAGCCATTCAGGGAATTCCAAAAACATTCAGTACTTC

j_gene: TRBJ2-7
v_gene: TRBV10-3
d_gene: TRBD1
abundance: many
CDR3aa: CAITQGEQGRSEQYF
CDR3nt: TGTGCCATCACCCAGGGGGAACAGGGGCGCAGCGAGCAGTACTTC

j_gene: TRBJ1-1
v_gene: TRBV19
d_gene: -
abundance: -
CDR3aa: CASSMGNLNTEAFF
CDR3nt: TGTGCCAGTAGTATGGGGAACTTGAACACTGAAGCTTTCTTT

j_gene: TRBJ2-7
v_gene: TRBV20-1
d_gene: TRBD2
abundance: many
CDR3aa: CSATGTSVHEQYF
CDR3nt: TGCAGTGCCACCGGGACTAGCGTCCACGAGCAGTACTTC

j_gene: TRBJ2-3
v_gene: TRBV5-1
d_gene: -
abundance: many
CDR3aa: CASSLAQSTDTQYF
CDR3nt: TGCGCCAGCAGCTTGGCCCAGTCCACAGATACGCAGTATTTT

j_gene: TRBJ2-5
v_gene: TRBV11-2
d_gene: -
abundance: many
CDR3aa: CASSARTGGLGETQYF
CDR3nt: TGTGCCAGCAGCGCGCGGACGGGGGGCCTTGGCGAGACCCAGTACTTC

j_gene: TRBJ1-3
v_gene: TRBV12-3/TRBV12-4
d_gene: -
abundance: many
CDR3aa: CASRLQVISGNTIYF
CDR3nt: TGTGCCAGCAGACTACAGGTGATCTCTGGAAACACCATATATTTT

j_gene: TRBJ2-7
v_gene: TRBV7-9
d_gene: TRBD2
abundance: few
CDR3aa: CASSSGLGYEQYF
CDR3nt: TGTGCCAGCAGCTCGGGACTAGGCTACGAGCAGTACTTC

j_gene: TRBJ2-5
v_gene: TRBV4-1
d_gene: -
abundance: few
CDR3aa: CASSPGVAVYQETQYF
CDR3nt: TGCGCCAGCAGCCCCGGGGTAGCGGTCTACCAAGAGACCCAGTACTTC